This T cell receptor beta chain was observed in a study of cytomegalovirus exposure and HLA in healthy donors. Study-wide results and caveats: It was only CMV serostatus that was available as immune exposure information. It was confirmed in vitro that three of the CMV-associated chains were specific for CMV antigens. It was 164 TCR beta chains that were listed as cytomegalovirus-associated. Later analysis identified a missense DCLRE1C variant that was linked to TCR beta V- and J-gene trimming.

CDR3 length: 17 amino acids. Germline values: CDR1 SGHTS, CDR2 YDEGEE. Trimming took 0 bases from V and 3 from J; bases not matched to a gene: 12. In regard to this clone: Its antigen remains unidentified.

This PCR relied on a set of 60 Vbeta primers and 13 Jbeta primers. Sequenced by immunoSEQ multiplex PCR; TCRdb stores in-frame clones only, minus some. The repertoire shows around 35,000 clones; the top ten hold about 1.9%. Sequencing was carried out using PBMCs. This rearrangement joins TRBV5-8 to TRBJ2-7; TRBD2 agrees at 7 bases. This receptor was taken from a woman between 40 and 50 years old in good health and CMV-seropositive. The CDR3 is CASSLGPPGGVSYEQYF. As DNA, the CDR3 is TGTGCCAGCAGCTTGGGACCGCCTGGGGGGGTCAGCTACGAGCAGTACTTC. Together with reference TRBV5-8 and TRBJ2-7, the CDR3 gives the full variable domain: EAGVTQSPTHLIKTRGQQATLRCSPISGHTSVYWYQQALGLGLQFLLWYDEGEERNRGNFPPRFSGRQFPNYSSELNVNALELEDSALYLCASSLGPPGGVSYEQYFGPGTRLTVT.